This T cell receptor beta chain was recorded in a study of human T cells and chemical hapten exposure. Study information: Upper-back patches of 0.01% DPC were read at 6 days.

From germline, CDR1 is LGHDT and CDR2 YNNKEL (reference sequence). This CDR3 has 16 residues. Indicated time point: patch test 3, about 24 weeks after DPC sensitization. Regarding treatment: therapeutic diphenylcyclopropenone sensitization with weekly scalp DPC. In the case of this clonotype: The junction does not match germline at one end; this may be a read error.

TCRdb reprocessed the RACE reads with MiXCR, giving one entry per CDR3 protein. The sample has about 190,000 distinct CDR3 sequences; more than 20% are singletons. Sequencing used whole blood, obtained in connection with sensitization to the hapten diphenylcyclopropenone (DPC). J is TRBJ2-3 and V is TRBV3-1; possibly TRBD1 or TRBD2 for D (5 bases each). The source of this sequence is a woman aged 40 to 55 with alopecia areata. Some clones in this sample may be carry-over from other donors' samples. The CDR3 reads CASSLTAGRATETQYF. The CDR3 nucleotides are TGTGCCAGCAGCTTAACGGCGGGCAGGGCTACAGAAACGCAGTATTTT.